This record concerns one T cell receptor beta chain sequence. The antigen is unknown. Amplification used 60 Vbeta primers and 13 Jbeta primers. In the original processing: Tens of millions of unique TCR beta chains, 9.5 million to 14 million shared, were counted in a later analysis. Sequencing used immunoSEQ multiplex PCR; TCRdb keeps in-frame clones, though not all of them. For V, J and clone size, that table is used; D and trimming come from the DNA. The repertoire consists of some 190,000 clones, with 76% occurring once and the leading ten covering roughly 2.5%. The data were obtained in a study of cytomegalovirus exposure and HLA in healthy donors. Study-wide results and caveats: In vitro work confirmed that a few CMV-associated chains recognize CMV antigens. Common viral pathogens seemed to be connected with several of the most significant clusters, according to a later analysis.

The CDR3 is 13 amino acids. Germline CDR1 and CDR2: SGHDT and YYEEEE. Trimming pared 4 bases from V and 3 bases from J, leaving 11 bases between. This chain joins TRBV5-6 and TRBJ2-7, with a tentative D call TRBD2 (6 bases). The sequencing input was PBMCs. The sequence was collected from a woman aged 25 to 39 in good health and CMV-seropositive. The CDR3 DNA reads TGTGCCAGCAGCCAAGGGACTTTCTACGAGCAGTACTTC. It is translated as CASSQGTFYEQYF.